The rows below give T cell receptor beta chains drawn from one sample of a study of T cell repertoires in cytomegalovirus infection. TCRdb recomputed calls from the reads with MiXCR, one row per CDR3 protein. The sample yields about 160,000 distinct CDR3 sequences, roughly a sixth seen once. The sequenced material came from CD8+ T cells from PBMCs. These receptors were obtained from a human donor in good health (CMV status not recorded). Some clones in this sample may be carry-over from other donors' samples. CDR3s leave out the opening cysteine and the closing phenylalanine or tryptophan. Fields, in order: V gene, D gene, J gene, CDR3 protein. A D gene is named only where the DNA matches it firmly.

V gene: TRBV6-5; D gene: NA; J gene: TRBJ2-3; CDR3 protein: ASSYLQSTDTQY
V gene: TRBV7-2; D gene: NA; J gene: TRBJ2-1; CDR3 protein: ASSLGRFAYNEQF
V gene: TRBV7-8; D gene: NA; J gene: TRBJ1-5; CDR3 protein: ASSGGNSNQPQH
V gene: TRBV7-9; D gene: NA; J gene: TRBJ2-1; CDR3 protein: ASSSRPPEQF
V gene: TRBV14; D gene: NA; J gene: TRBJ2-3; CDR3 protein: ASSQVELADTQY
V gene: TRBV29-1; D gene: NA; J gene: TRBJ2-7; CDR3 protein: SVESGANYEQY
V gene: TRBV20-1; D gene: TRBD1; J gene: TRBJ1-2; CDR3 protein: SARDRGTDGYT
V gene: TRBV7-3; D gene: TRBD1; J gene: TRBJ2-1; CDR3 protein: ASSSTGVEQF
V gene: TRBV5-5; D gene: TRBD1; J gene: TRBJ2-1; CDR3 protein: ASSLGDRGGYNEQF
V gene: TRBV15; D gene: NA; J gene: TRBJ2-1; CDR3 protein: ATSIGTYNEQF
V gene: TRBV6-1; D gene: NA; J gene: TRBJ2-2; CDR3 protein: ASSEQAANTGELF
V gene: TRBV28; D gene: NA; J gene: TRBJ2-7; CDR3 protein: ASSLEGGDYEQY
V gene: TRBV4-1; D gene: NA; J gene: TRBJ1-3; CDR3 protein: ASSQNLIPYQNLERKNY
V gene: TRBV7-8; D gene: NA; J gene: TRBJ2-7; CDR3 protein: ASSLRTTGFEQY
V gene: TRBV7-9; D gene: NA; J gene: TRBJ2-7; CDR3 protein: ASSWAGGTYEQY
V gene: TRBV15; D gene: NA; J gene: TRBJ2-6; CDR3 protein: ATSRDPSSGANVLT
V gene: TRBV7-4; D gene: NA; J gene: TRBJ2-7; CDR3 protein: ASSSHASYEQY
V gene: TRBV7-2; D gene: TRBD2; J gene: TRBJ2-3; CDR3 protein: ASSLDLSGGLVTQY
V gene: TRBV7-8; D gene: NA; J gene: TRBJ2-2; CDR3 protein: ASSLGAGTGELF
V gene: TRBV7-2; D gene: NA; J gene: TRBJ2-7; CDR3 protein: ASSLAGSTRYEQY
V gene: TRBV6-2/TRBV6-3; D gene: TRBD2; J gene: TRBJ2-7; CDR3 protein: ASTGGDYYEQY
V gene: TRBV28; D gene: TRBD2; J gene: TRBJ2-7; CDR3 protein: ASNQRAGERVGQY